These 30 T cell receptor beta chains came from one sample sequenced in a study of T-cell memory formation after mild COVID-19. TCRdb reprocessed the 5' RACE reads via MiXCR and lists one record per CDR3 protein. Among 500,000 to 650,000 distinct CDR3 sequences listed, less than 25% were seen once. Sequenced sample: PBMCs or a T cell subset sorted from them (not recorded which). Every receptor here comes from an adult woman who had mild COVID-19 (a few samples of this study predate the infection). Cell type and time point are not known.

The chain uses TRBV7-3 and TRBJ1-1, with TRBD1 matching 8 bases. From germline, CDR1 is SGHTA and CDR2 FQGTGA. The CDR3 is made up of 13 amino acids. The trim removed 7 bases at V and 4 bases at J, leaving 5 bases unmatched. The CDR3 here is CASTGGLGTEAFF. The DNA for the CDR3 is TGTGCCAGCACAGGGGGCCTAGGCACTGAAGCTTTCTTT.

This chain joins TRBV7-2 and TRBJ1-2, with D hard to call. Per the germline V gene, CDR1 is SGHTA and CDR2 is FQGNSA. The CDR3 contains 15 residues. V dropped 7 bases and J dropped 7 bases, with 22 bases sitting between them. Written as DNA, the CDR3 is TGTGCCAGCACCCCTAAGCGGCAGGACGGTCGTGGCTACACCTTC. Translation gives CASTPKRQDGRGYTF.

CDR3: CASSQRSGGRETQYF. CDR3 bases: TGTGCCAGCAGCCAACGTTCGGGGGGACGAGAGACCCAGTACTTC. V and J are TRBV3-1 and TRBJ2-5; 7 positions match TRBD2. From germline, CDR1 is LGHDT and CDR2 YNNKEL (reference sequence). Germline trimming cut 2 bases from V and 4 bases from J; bases unmatched to any gene: 7. The CDR3 contains 15 residues.

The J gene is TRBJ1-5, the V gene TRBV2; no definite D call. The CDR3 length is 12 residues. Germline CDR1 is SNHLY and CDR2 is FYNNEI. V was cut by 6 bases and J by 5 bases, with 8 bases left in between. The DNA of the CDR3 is TGTGCCAGCAGCCAAGATGATCAGCCCCAGCATTTT. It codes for CASSQDDQPQHF.

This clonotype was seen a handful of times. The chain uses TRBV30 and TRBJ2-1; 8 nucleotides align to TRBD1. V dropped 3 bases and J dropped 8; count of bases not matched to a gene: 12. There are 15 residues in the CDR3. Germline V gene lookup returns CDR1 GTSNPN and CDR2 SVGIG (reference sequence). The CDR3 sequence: CAWRNRGSFGDEQFF. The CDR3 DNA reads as TGTGCCTGGAGGAACAGGGGGTCTTTTGGGGATGAGCAGTTCTTC.

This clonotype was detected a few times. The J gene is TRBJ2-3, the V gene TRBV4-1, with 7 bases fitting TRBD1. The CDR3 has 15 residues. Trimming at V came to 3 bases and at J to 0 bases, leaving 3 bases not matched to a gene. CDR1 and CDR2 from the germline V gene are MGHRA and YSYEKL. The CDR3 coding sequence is TGCGCCAGCAGCCAGACAGGGCTCAGCACAGATACGCAGTATTTT. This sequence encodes CASSQTGLSTDTQYF.

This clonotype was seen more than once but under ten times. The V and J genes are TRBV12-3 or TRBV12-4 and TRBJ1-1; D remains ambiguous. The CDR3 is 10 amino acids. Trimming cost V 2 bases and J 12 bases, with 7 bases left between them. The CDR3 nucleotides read TGTGCCAGCAGTTTAAAGATAACTTTCTTT. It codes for CASSLKITFF.

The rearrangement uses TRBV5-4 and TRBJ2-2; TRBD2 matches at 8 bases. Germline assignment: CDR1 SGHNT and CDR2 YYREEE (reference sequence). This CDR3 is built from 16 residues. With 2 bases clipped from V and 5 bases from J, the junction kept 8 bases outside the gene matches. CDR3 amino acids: CASSFRAGVKTGELFF. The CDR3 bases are TGTGCCAGCAGCTTCAGAGCGGGGGTGAAAACCGGGGAGCTGTTTTTT.

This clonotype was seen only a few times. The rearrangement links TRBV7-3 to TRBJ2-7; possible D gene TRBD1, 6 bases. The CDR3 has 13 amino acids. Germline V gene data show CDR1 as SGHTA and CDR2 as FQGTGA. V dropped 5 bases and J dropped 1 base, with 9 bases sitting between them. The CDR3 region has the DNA TGTGCCAGCAGCATTGGACAGTCCTACGAGCAGTACTTC. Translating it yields CASSIGQSYEQYF.

The CDR3 loop reads CSVGINYGYTF. The CDR3 nucleotides read TGCAGTGTAGGGATAAACTATGGCTACACCTTC. The chain recombines TRBV20-1 with TRBJ1-2; D call uncertain. Germline V gene data show CDR1 as DFQATT and CDR2 as SNEGSKA (reference sequence). The CDR3 loop spans 11 amino acids. Trimming left V 7 bases short and J 2 bases short, with 8 bases between.

CDR3 DNA: TGCGCCAGCAGCTTTTGGCAGGACAGTACCTATGGCTACACCTTC. It is translated as CASSFWQDSTYGYTF. The chain recombines TRBV5-1 with TRBJ1-2, with D possibly matching TRBD1 (6 bases). V lost 2 bases, J lost 4 bases, and 15 bases lay in between. This CDR3 has 15 residues. Germline V gene sequence: CDR1 SGHRS, CDR2 YFSETQ.

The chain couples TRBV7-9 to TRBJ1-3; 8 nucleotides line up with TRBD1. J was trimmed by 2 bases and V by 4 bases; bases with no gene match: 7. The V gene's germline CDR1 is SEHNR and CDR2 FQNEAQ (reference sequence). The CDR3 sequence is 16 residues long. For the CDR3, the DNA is TGTGCCAGCAGCTACCGACAGGGGTCCACTGGAAACACCATATATTTT. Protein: CASSYRQGSTGNTIYF.

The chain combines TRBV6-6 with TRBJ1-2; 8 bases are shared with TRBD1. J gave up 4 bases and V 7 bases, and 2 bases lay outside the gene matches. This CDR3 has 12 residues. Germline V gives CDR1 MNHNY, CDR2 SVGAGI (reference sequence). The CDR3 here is CASTGGLYGYTF. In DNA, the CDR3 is TGTGCCAGCACAGGGGGCCTCTATGGCTACACCTTC.

The CDR3 is CASGRTLTDTQYF. CDR3 DNA sequence: TGTGCCAGTGGACGGACACTTACAGATACGCAGTATTTT. The chain is built from TRBV6-5 and TRBJ2-3, with D tentatively TRBD1 (5 bases). This CDR3 region has 13 residues. The V end lost 9 bases, the J end lost 3 bases, and 13 bases lay between the germline ends. Germline V gene data show CDR1 as MNHEY and CDR2 as SVGAGI.

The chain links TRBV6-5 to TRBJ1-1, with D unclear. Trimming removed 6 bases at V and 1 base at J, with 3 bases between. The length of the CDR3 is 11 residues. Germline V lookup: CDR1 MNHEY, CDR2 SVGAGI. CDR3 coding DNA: TGTGCCAGCAGAACGAACACTGAAGCTTTCTTT. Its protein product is CASRTNTEAFF.

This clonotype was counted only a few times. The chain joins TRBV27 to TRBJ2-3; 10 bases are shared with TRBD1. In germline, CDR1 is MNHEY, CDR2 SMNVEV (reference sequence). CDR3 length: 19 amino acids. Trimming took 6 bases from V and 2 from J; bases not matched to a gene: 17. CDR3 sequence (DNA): TGTGCCAGCAGCCCGGGACAGGGGAGAGGCAGTACCTTCACAGATACGCAGTATTTT. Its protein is CASSPGQGRGSTFTDTQYF.

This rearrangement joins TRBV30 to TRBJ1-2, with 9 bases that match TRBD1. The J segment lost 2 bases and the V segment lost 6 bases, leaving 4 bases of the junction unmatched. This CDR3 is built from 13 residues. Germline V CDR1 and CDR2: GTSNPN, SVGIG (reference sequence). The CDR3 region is CACWDRENYGYTF. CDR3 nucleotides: TGTGCCTGTTGGGACAGGGAAAACTATGGCTACACCTTC.

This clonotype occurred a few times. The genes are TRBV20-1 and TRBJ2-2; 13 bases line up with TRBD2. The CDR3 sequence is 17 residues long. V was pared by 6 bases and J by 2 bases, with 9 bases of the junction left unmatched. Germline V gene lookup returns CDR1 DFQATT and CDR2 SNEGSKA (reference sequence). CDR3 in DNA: TGCAGTGCGGTCCGGACTAGCGGGGGATTAAACACCGGGGAGCTGTTTTTT. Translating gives CSAVRTSGGLNTGELFF.

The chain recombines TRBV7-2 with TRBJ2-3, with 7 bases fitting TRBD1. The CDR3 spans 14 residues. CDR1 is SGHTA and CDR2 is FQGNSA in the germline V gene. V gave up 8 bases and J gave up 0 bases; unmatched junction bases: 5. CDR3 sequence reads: CASRIGGSTDTQYF. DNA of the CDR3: TGTGCCAGCCGCATAGGGGGCAGCACAGATACGCAGTATTTT.

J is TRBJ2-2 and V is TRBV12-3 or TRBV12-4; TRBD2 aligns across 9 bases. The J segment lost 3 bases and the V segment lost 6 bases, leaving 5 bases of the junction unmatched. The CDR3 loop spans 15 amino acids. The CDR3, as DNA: TGTGCCAGCAGGGGGACTAGCAGACACACCGGGGAGCTGTTTTTT. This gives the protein CASRGTSRHTGELFF.

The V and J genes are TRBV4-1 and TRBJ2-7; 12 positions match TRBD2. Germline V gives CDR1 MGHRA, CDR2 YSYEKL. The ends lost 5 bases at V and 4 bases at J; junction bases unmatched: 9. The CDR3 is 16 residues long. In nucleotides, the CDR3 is TGCGCCAGCAGCATGAGACTAGCGGGAGATCCATACGAGCAGTACTTC. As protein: CASSMRLAGDPYEQYF.

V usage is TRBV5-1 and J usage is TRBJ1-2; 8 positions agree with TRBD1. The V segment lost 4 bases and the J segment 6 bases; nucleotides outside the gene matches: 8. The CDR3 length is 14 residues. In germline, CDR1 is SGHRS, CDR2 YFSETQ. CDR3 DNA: TGCGCCAGCAGCCGAGGCGGACAGGGTCATGGCTACACCTTC. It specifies CASSRGGQGHGYTF. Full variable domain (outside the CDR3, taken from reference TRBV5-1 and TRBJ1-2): KAGVTQTPRYLIKTRGQQVTLSCSPISGHRSVSWYQQTPGQGLQFLFEYFSETQRNKGNFPGRFSGRQFSNSRSEMNVSTLELGDSALYLCASSRGGQGHGYTFGSGTRLTVV.

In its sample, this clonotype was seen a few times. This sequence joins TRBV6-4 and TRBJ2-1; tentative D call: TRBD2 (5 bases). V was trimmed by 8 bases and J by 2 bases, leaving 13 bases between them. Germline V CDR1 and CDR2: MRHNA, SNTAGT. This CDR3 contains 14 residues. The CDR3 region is CASSSGSTYNEQFF. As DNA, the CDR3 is TGTGCCAGCTCAAGCGGCAGCACCTACAATGAGCAGTTCTTC.

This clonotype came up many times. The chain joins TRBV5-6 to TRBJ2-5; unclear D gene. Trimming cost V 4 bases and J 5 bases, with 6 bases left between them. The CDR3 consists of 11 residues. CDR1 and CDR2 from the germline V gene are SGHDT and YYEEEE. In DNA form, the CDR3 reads TGTGCCAGCAGCCGATTGGAGACCCAGTACTTC. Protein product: CASSRLETQYF. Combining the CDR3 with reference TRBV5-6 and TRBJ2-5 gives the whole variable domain DAGVTQSPTHLIKTRGQQVTLRCSPKSGHDTVSWYQQALGQGPQFIFQYYEEEERQRGNFPDRFSGHQFPNYSSELNVNALLLGDSALYLCASSRLETQYFGPGTRLLVL.

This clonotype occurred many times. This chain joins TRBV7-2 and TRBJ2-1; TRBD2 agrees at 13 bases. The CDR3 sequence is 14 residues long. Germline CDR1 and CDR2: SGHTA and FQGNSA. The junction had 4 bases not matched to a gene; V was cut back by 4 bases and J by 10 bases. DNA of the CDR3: TGTGCCAGCAGCTCCGGACTAGCGGGAGTCGAGCAGTTCTTC. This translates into CASSSGLAGVEQFF.

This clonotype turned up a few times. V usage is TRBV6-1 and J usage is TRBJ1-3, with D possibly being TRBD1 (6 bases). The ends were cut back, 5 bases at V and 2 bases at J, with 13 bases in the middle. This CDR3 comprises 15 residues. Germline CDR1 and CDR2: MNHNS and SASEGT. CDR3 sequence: CASSSQTGTGNTIYF. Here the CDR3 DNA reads TGTGCCAGCAGTTCACAAACAGGGACTGGAAACACCATATATTTT.

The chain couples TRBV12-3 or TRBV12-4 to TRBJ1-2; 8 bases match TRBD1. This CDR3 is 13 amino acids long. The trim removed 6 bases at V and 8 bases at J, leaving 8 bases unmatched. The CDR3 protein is CASRPDRVWGYTF. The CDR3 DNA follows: TGTGCCAGCAGGCCGGACAGGGTTTGGGGCTACACCTTC.

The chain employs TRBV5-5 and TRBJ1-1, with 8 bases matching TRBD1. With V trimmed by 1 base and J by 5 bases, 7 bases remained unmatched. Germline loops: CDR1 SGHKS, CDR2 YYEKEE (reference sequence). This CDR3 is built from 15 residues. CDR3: CASSLSPGGWTEAFF. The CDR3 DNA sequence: TGTGCCAGCAGCTTGTCCCCAGGGGGCTGGACTGAAGCTTTCTTT.

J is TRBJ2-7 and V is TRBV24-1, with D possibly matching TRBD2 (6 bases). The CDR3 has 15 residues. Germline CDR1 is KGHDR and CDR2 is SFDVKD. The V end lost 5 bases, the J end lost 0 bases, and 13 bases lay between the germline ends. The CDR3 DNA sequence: TGTGCCACCAGTGTGGGTGAGGGACTCTCCTACGAGCAGTACTTC. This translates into CATSVGEGLSYEQYF.

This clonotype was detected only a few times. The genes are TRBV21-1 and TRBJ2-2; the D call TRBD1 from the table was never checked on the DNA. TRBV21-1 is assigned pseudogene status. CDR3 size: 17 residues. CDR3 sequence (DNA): TGTGCCAGCAGCAATAAGGAGGACAGTTCGAACACCGGGGAGCTGTTTTTT. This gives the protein CASSNKEDSSNTGELFF.